A selection of T cell receptor beta chains follows, all from one sample in a study of shared clonotypes between healthy human individuals. Clones were read by immunoSEQ multiplex PCR, and TCRdb kept only the in-frame ones, dropping some. There are some 530,000 clones in the sample; roughly 80% occur only once, and roughly 13% lies in the top ten. The sample consisted of PBMCs. The receptors derive from a woman in her thirties or forties in good health. Some clones in this sample may be carry-over from other donors' samples. The CDR3 runs from the conserved cysteine through the conserved F or W. D genes are given only for firm matches. The size entry is marked missing in some rows and otherwise reads once, few, many or a size class.

>TRBD2|TRBJ2-3|TRBV6-8|-
TGTGCCAGCAGTCCCGGGACTAGCGGGATTGGTCATACGCAGTATTTT
CASSPGTSGIGHTQYF
>TRBD2|TRBJ2-7|TRBV19|once
TGTGCCAGTAGTACCATAGCGGGCAGGAACGAGCAGTACTTC
CASSTIAGRNEQYF
>-|TRBJ1-1|TRBV19|-
TGTGCCAGTAGTACTGGGGGAGGGGTTATGATGAACACTGAAGCTTTCTTT
CASSTGGGVMMNTEAFF
>TRBD1|TRBJ1-2|TRBV7-2|-
TGTGCCAGCAGCTTAGCCCTCCCTAGACAGGGAAGGGGAGGCTACACCTTC
CASSLALPRQGRGGYTF
>TRBD1|TRBJ2-1|TRBV4-2|-
TGTGCCAGCAGCCCCGGACAGGTGCATGAGCAGTTCTTC
CASSPGQVHEQFF
>-|TRBJ1-2|TRBV5-1|many
TGCGCCAGCAGCTTGGGGCTAGGGGACCAGCATGGCTACACCTTC
CASSLGLGDQHGYTF
>-|TRBJ2-7|TRBV13|-
TGTGCCAGCAGCTTAGGAGGGACCTCCTACGAGCAGTACTTC
CASSLGGTSYEQYF
>TRBD2|TRBJ2-2|TRBV7-9|-
TGTGCCAGCAGCTGGAGACTAGCGGGAGGAGGTGGGGAGCTGTTTTTT
CASSWRLAGGGGELFF
>-|TRBJ2-7|TRBV28|-
TGTGCCAGCAGGGAAAGTAGGGGAGGCGAGCAGTACTTC
CASRESRGGEQYF
>-|TRBJ1-2|TRBV28|-
TGTGCCAGCAGTTATGGGGGAAACTATGGCTACACCTTC
CASSYGGNYGYTF
>TRBD2|TRBJ2-5|TRBV28|once
TGTGCCAGCAGCTCCGGACTAGCTCCGAAAGAGACCCAGTACTTC
CASSSGLAPKETQYF
>-|TRBJ2-5|TRBV7-6|once
TGTGCCAGCAGCTTAGGGCAGGGATTGGAGACCCAGTACTTC
CASSLGQGLETQYF
>TRBD2|TRBJ2-3|TRBV2|-
TGTGCCAGCAGTGAGCGACTAGCGGGCACAGATACGCAGTATTTT
CASSERLAGTDTQYF
>-|TRBJ1-4|TRBV28|few
TGTGCCAGCAGTCCCCGGGGGGTAGGAGAAAAACTGTTTTTT
CASSPRGVGEKLFF
>TRBD1|TRBJ2-5|TRBV7-9|once
TGTGCCAGCAGCTCCGAGGGACAGGGGGAGACCCAGTACTTC
CASSSEGQGETQYF
>TRBD2|TRBJ2-7|TRBV6-5|-
TGTGCCAGCAGACGGGAGGCACTCTACTACGAGCAGTACTTC
CASRREALYYEQYF
>-|TRBJ1-3|TRBV10-3|-
TGTGCCATCACTCGAGACAGGAACTCTGGAAACACCATATATTTT
CAITRDRNSGNTIYF
>-|TRBJ2-2|TRBV29-1|-
TGCAGCGTTGAACGGGCCGGGGAGCTGTTTTTT
CSVERAGELFF
>TRBD2|TRBJ2-7|TRBV5-4|-
TGTGCCAGCACCAAATGGACTAGCTCCTCGGGTGAGCAGTACTTC
CASTKWTSSSGEQYF
>-|TRBJ2-5|TRBV7-2|-
TGTGCCAGCAGCCGGGCCGAATTCCAAGAGACCCAGTACTTC
CASSRAEFQETQYF
>TRBD1|TRBJ2-7|TRBV11-2|-
TGTGCCAGCAGCCCACAGGGGGGACTGTACGAGCAGTACTTC
CASSPQGGLYEQYF
>TRBD2|TRBJ2-7|TRBV5-1|-
TGCGCCAGCAGCTCGAAGGTTGGGGGGGACGACCCCTACGAGCAGTACTTC
CASSSKVGGDDPYEQYF
>TRBD1|TRBJ1-2|TRBV27|-
TGTGCCAGCAGACAGGGGCCTGCCTATGGCTACACCTTC
CASRQGPAYGYTF
>-|TRBJ1-1|TRBV5-4|-
TGTGCCAGCAGCTTGTGGGTTAACACTGAAGCTTTCTTT
CASSLWVNTEAFF
>TRBD1|TRBJ1-5|TRBV7-2|-
TGTGCCAGCAGCCTCGGACAGGGGAGGAATCAGCCCCAGCATTTT
CASSLGQGRNQPQHF
>-|TRBJ1-2|TRBV28|few
TGTGCCAGCAGGATCGAGGAAAGCTATGGCTACACCTTC
CASRIEESYGYTF
>TRBD1|TRBJ1-2|TRBV5-6|-
TGTGCCAGCAACACCAAACGACAGGGGGCAGGCTATGGCTACACCTTC
CASNTKRQGAGYGYTF
>TRBD1|TRBJ2-3|TRBV5-1|-
TGCGCCAGCAGTCCCGGGACAGGGGGCGCAGATACGCAGTATTTT
CASSPGTGGADTQYF
>TRBD1|TRBJ1-2|TRBV6-1|-
TGTGCCAGCAGTGGACAGGGGGCGTTAGGCTACACCTTC
CASSGQGALGYTF
>-|TRBJ2-7|TRBV15|once
TGTGCCACCAGCAGAGATTTCTACGAGCAGTACTTC
CATSRDFYEQYF
>-|TRBJ1-5|TRBV4-1|-
TGCGCCAGCAGCCAAGAAGGGCGGACACCTTATAGCAATCAGCCCCAGCATTTT
CASSQEGRTPYSNQPQHF
>TRBD1|TRBJ1-2|TRBV6-5|-
TGTGCCAGCAGTTCCCCTTGGTCGGGACAGTTCGGCTACACCTTC
CASSSPWSGQFGYTF
>-|TRBJ2-2|TRBV29-1|-
TGCAGCGTTACTTCCAAGCTAGACACCGGGGAGCTGTTTTTT
CSVTSKLDTGELFF
>-|TRBJ2-3|TRBV5-6|-
TGTGCCAGCAGCTCCTCAGGTACTAGCACAGATACGCAGTATTTT
CASSSSGTSTDTQYF
>-|TRBJ1-4|TRBV30|-
TGTGCCTGGACAGGAAGTACGCCGGTCCAAGAAAAACTGTTTTTT
CAWTGSTPVQEKLFF
>-|TRBJ2-3|TRBV19|-
TGTGCCAGTAGTAGGTCAGATACGCAGTATTTT
CASSRSDTQYF
>TRBD1|TRBJ1-1|TRBV10-2|-
TGCGCCAGCAGTGAGACACGACAGGGGTTAGCTTTCTTT
CASSETRQGLAFF
>TRBD2|TRBJ2-1|TRBV10-3|-
TGTGCCATCAGTGATTACGGGAGGATGAACAATGAGCAGTTCTTC
CAISDYGRMNNEQFF
>-|TRBJ2-7|TRBV19|-
TGTGCCAGTACCTCCGGACGGGATACCTACGAGCAGTACTTC
CASTSGRDTYEQYF
>TRBD1|TRBJ2-5|TRBV18|-
TGTGCCAGCTCAGAACCGACAGGGACCCAAGAGACCCAGTACTTC
CASSEPTGTQETQYF
>TRBD1|TRBJ1-5|TRBV28|-
TGTGCCAGCAGTGACCCGACAGGGAATCAGCCCCAGCATTTT
CASSDPTGNQPQHF
>TRBD1|TRBJ2-7|TRBV28|-
TGTGCCAGCAGTCCGCCGGACAGGGGCTACGAGCAGTACTTC
CASSPPDRGYEQYF
>-|TRBJ1-3|TRBV5-6|-
TGTGCCAGCAGCCGTGGGCCACAGGGATTTGCTGGAAACACCATATATTTT
CASSRGPQGFAGNTIYF
>TRBD1|TRBJ1-1|TRBV10-3|-
TGTGCCATCAGTGAGCGGCAGGGGGCGCATGAAGCTTTCTTT
CAISERQGAHEAFF
>TRBD2|TRBJ2-1|TRBV9|-
TGTGCCAGCAGCGCCCGACGGACTAGCGGAAAAGGCTCCTACAATGAGCAGTTCTTC
CASSARRTSGKGSYNEQFF
>-|TRBJ1-4|TRBV2|-
TGTGCCAGCACGTTCGGGCAGTGGGAAAAACTGTTTTTT
CASTFGQWEKLFF
>TRBD1|TRBJ2-5|TRBV28|-
TGTGCCAGCAGGATGGGCAGGGGGCCTAGTGAGACCCAGTACTTC
CASRMGRGPSETQYF
>-|TRBJ1-5|TRBV4-3|-
TGCGCCAGCAGCCAGAATGCATGGGGGGGCAATCAGCCCCAGCATTTT
CASSQNAWGGNQPQHF
>-|TRBJ1-1|TRBV5-5|-
TGTGCCAGCAGCCTACAACAGGGAGGAAACACTGAAGCTTTCTTT
CASSLQQGGNTEAFF
>-|TRBJ1-3|TRBV7-9|-
TGTGCCAGCAGCTTAGAGTTAGGACGAAACACCATATATTTT
CASSLELGRNTIYF
>-|TRBJ2-6|TRBV11-2|-
TGTGCCAGCAGCCAAGAGTATAGCTCTGGGGCCAACGTCCTGACTTTC
CASSQEYSSGANVLTF
>TRBD2|TRBJ2-1|TRBV11-2|-
TGTGCCAGCACCCATCCCAGCGGGAGATCCCATGAGCAGTTCTTC
CASTHPSGRSHEQFF
>-|TRBJ2-1|TRBV28|once
TGTGCCAGCAGTTCAACAGGGTTCAATGAGCAGTTCTTC
CASSSTGFNEQFF
>TRBD1|TRBJ2-2|TRBV10-3|-
TGTGCCATCAGTCTAAACCGCGGGACAGGGGGCTCCGGGGAGCTGTTTTTT
CAISLNRGTGGSGELFF
>TRBD1|TRBJ1-2|TRBV2|-
TGTGCCAGCAGAGCCACCGGGACAGGGGGCGGGGGTGGCTACACCTTC
CASRATGTGGGGGYTF
>-|TRBJ2-3|TRBV4-3|-
TGCGCCAGCAGCCAAGTGGCGGGGACAGATACGCAGTATTTT
CASSQVAGTDTQYF
>TRBD1|TRBJ2-7|TRBV27|-
TGTGCCAGCCTGGATTGGGGCGGCAGGGGGCCCGAGGAGCAGTACTTC
CASLDWGGRGPEEQYF
>-|TRBJ1-3|TRBV28|-
TGTGCCAGCAGCGCCCCAGGGAGGGTCTCTGGAAACACCATATATTTT
CASSAPGRVSGNTIYF
>TRBD2|TRBJ2-5|TRBV18|-
TGTGCCAGCTCACCGGAGTGGGGCGGGAGAGAGACCCAGTACTTC
CASSPEWGGRETQYF
>-|TRBJ2-1|TRBV20-1|-
TGCAGTGCTAGGGACTACAATGAGCAGTTCTTC
CSARDYNEQFF